There are a few counts of the clone carrying this T cell receptor (beta chain). Each CDR3 protein gets one entry after TCRdb re-called the 5' RACE reads with MiXCR. Here the sample spans roughly 550,000 distinct CDR3 sequences, 20% being singletons. The sample comes from a study of T-cell memory formation after mild COVID-19. With 2 bases clipped from V and 5 bases from J, the junction kept 8 bases outside the gene matches. In germline, CDR1 is GTSNPN, CDR2 SVGIG (reference sequence). This CDR3 contains 15 residues. V usage is TRBV30 and J usage is TRBJ2-5, with 10 bases matching TRBD2. The source is an adult woman who had mild COVID-19 (a few samples of this study predate the infection). Cell type and time point are not known. Sequenced input: PBMCs or a T cell subset sorted from them (not recorded which). The CDR3 bases are TGTGCCTGGAGTAGGTGGGCTAGCGGGAGTGAGACCCAGTACTTC. Protein: CAWSRWASGSETQYF.